These 5 T cell receptor beta chains came from one sample sequenced in a study of cytomegalovirus exposure and HLA in healthy donors. 60 Vbeta and 13 Jbeta primers were used in PCR. Libraries were prepared by immunoSEQ multiplex PCR; TCRdb keeps only in-frame clonotypes and omits some of them. Counted here are 150,000 to 200,000 clones, 79% occurring once; the ten biggest clones make up approximately 2.3%. Specimen: PBMCs. These receptors originate from a man in his forties or fifties in good health and CMV-seronegative.

The genes are TRBV15 and TRBJ2-7; D perhaps matches TRBD2 (5 bases). The V gene lost 0 bases and the J gene lost 0 bases, with 15 bases spanning the gap. Germline-derived CDR1 and CDR2 are LNHNV and YYDKDF (reference sequence). The CDR3 is made up of 17 amino acids. DNA for the CDR3: TGTGCCACCAGCAGAGATCCACGCGGGCGGCACTCCTACGAGCAGTACTTC. Amino acid sequence: CATSRDPRGRHSYEQYF.

This clone was seen just once. The chain carries TRBV14 and TRBJ2-5; no firm D call. This CDR3 spans 15 amino acids. Germline lookup yields CDR1 SGHDN and CDR2 FVKESK. V was trimmed by 0 bases and J by 4 bases, leaving 12 bases between them. CDR3 nucleotide sequence: TGTGCCAGCAGCCAAGAAAGTAGCCTGCTAGAGACCCAGTACTTC. It codes for CASSQESSLLETQYF.

V and J are TRBV28 and TRBJ1-4; TRBD1 is a possible D gene (5 bases). V dropped 1 base and J dropped 6 bases, with 15 bases sitting between them. Germline loops: CDR1 MDHEN, CDR2 SYDVKM. The CDR3 totals 16 residues. Here the CDR3 reads CASSLLSGARDEKLFF. The CDR3 DNA follows: TGTGCCAGCAGTTTATTAAGCGGGGCGCGGGATGAAAAACTGTTTTTT.

V usage is TRBV18 and J usage is TRBJ2-7; D is undetermined. The germline V gene encodes CDR1 KGHSH and CDR2 LQKENI. The length of the CDR3 is 12 residues. V gave up 6 bases and J gave up 4 bases, with 10 bases separating them. As DNA, the CDR3 is TGTGCCAGCTCGAAAGAGCTTTACGAGCAGTACTTC. Translation gives CASSKELYEQYF.

The chain recombines TRBV19 with TRBJ2-7; tentative D call: TRBD1 (6 bases). The CDR3 contains 13 residues. V was clipped by 4 bases and J by 6 bases, with 13 bases between them. Germline CDR1 reads LNHDA; CDR2 reads SQIVND (reference sequence). Here the CDR3 DNA reads TGTGCCAGTAGTACAACAGGGTTCGGCGAGCAGTACTTC. It specifies CASSTTGFGEQYF.